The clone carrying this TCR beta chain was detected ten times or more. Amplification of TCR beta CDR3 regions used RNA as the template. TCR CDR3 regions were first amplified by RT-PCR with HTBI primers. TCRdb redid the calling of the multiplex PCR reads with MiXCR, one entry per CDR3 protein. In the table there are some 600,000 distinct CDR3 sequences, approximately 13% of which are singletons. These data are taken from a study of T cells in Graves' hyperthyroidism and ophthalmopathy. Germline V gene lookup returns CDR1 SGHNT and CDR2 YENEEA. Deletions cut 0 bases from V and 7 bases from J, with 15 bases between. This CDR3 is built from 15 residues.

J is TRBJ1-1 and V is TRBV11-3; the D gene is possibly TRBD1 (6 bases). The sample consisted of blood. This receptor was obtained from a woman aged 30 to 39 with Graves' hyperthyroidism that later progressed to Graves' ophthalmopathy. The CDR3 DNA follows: TGTGCCAGCAGCTTAGATTGGGGGCAGGGCGTTGAAGCTTTCTTT. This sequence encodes CASSLDWGQGVEAFF.